Below are 8 T cell receptor beta chains sequenced from a single sample in a study of shared clonotypes between healthy human individuals. Sequenced by immunoSEQ multiplex PCR; TCRdb stores in-frame clones only, minus some. The sample records 110,000 or so clones, around two thirds being singletons. Material for sequencing was memory CD8+ T cells sorted from blood. The sample's subset: CD45RO+ cells pooled with CCR7-negative TemRA cells. The receptors here all came from a woman in her twenties or thirties in good health.

The rearrangement links TRBV7-9 to TRBJ2-2, with TRBD2 matching over 12 bases. This CDR3 comprises 17 residues. Per the germline V gene, CDR1 is SEHNR and CDR2 is FQNEAQ (reference sequence). With 4 bases clipped from V and 7 bases from J, the junction kept 10 bases outside the gene matches. CDR3 coding DNA: TGTGCCAGCAGCTCCCCTCGACTAGCGGGAGTGGTCGGGGAGCTGTTTTTT. This sequence encodes CASSSPRLAGVVGELFF.

The V gene is TRBV15, the J gene TRBJ2-7; 8 bases align to TRBD1. With 0 bases clipped from V and 6 bases from J, the junction kept 10 bases outside the gene matches. CDR1 LNHNV and CDR2 YYDKDF come from the germline V gene (reference sequence). The CDR3 runs to 16 residues. CDR3 sequence reads: CATSRDHDRGFSEQYF. CDR3 nucleotides: TGTGCCACCAGCAGAGATCATGACAGGGGATTCTCCGAGCAGTACTTC.

The J gene is TRBJ2-7, the V gene TRBV7-6; D not certain. The CDR3 loop spans 13 amino acids. CDR1 is SGHVS and CDR2 is FNYEAQ in the germline V gene. V lost 1 base and J 4 bases, leaving 8 bases between the germline ends. In DNA form, the CDR3 reads TGTGCCAGCAGCTTAGTGCTAGTGTACGAGCAGTACTTC. Translating it yields CASSLVLVYEQYF.

The chain joins TRBV6-1 to TRBJ2-5, with TRBD2 matching 12 bases. Germline V gene lookup returns CDR1 MNHNS and CDR2 SASEGT. The CDR3 is 14 residues long. Germline trimming cut 10 bases from V and 4 bases from J; bases unmatched to any gene: 7. The CDR3 coding sequence is TGTGCCAACGAGACTAGCGGGAGAGGAGAGACCCAGTACTTC. Amino acids: CANETSGRGETQYF.

The chain uses TRBV29-1 and TRBJ1-1; D not certain. The CDR3 has 11 residues. CDR1 SQVTM and CDR2 ANQGSEA come from the germline V gene. Trimming pared 5 bases from V and 11 bases from J, leaving 15 bases between. The CDR3 DNA reads TGCAGCGTTCTGGGCCCAAACGTGGCTTTCTTT. Protein sequence: CSVLGPNVAFF. The full variable domain, in which reference TRBV29-1 and TRBJ1-1 provide the parts outside the CDR3, is SAVISQKPSRDICQRGTSLTIQCQVDSQVTMMFWYRQQPGQSLTLIATANQGSEATYESGFVIDKFPISRPNLTFSTLTVSNMSPEDSSIYLCSVLGPNVAFFGQGTRLTVV.

Ten or more counts support this clone. This chain joins TRBV6-1 and TRBJ2-7, with TRBD1 as a possible D gene (5 bases). The CDR3 totals 14 residues. V gave up 0 bases and J gave up 6 bases, with 12 bases separating them. Germline values: CDR1 MNHNS, CDR2 SASEGT. DNA for the CDR3: TGTGCCAGCAGTGAAGCGCAAGGGGTCGGCGAGCAGTACTTC. Its translation is CASSEAQGVGEQYF.

The genes are TRBV7-8 and TRBJ2-2; D assignment may be TRBD1 or TRBD2 (5 bases each). The CDR3 is made up of 14 amino acids. The germline V and J ends were trimmed by 4 bases and 4 bases, with 10 bases remaining between them. The germline V gene encodes CDR1 SGHVS and CDR2 FQNEAQ. CDR3: CASSSGRVTGELFF. DNA for the CDR3: TGTGCCAGCAGCTCGGGACGGGTCACCGGGGAGCTGTTTTTT.

The chain combines TRBV7-2 with TRBJ2-7, with 8 bases that match TRBD1. CDR3 length: 16 residues. Germline V gives CDR1 SGHTA, CDR2 FQGNSA. V gave up 5 bases and J gave up 6 bases; unmatched junction bases: 15. Here the CDR3 reads CASSQVGRGRGGEQYF. Here the CDR3 DNA reads TGTGCCAGCAGCCAAGTCGGCAGGGGGCGCGGAGGCGAGCAGTACTTC. The full variable domain, rest sourced from reference TRBV7-2 and TRBJ2-7, is GAGVSQSPSNKVTEKGKDVELRCDPISGHTALYWYRQSLGQGLEFLIYFQGNSAPDKSGLPSDRFSAERTGGSVSTLTIQRTQQEDSAVYLCASSQVGRGRGGEQYFGPGTRLTVT.